A selection of T cell receptor beta chains follows, all from one sample in a study of PD-1 blockade in classical Hodgkin lymphoma. Data came from immunoSEQ multiplex PCR; TCRdb stores just in-frame clones and leaves some out. The sample carries about 28,000 clones, around 80% recorded once. The starting material was peripheral blood mononuclear cells (PBMCs), obtained before the fourth cycle of nivolumab. The receptors were sampled from a human donor with classical Hodgkin lymphoma. Both conserved end residues are part of each CDR3. A D gene is named only where the DNA matches it firmly. A row's size may be missing; if present it is once, few, many or a size class.

clone size	D gene	J gene	V gene	CDR3 DNA	CDR3 protein
NA	TRBD1	TRBJ1-5	TRBV30	TGTGCCTGGAGTCGACAGGGGAATCAGCCCCAGCATTTT	CAWSRQGNQPQHF
few	NA	TRBJ1-1	TRBV19	TGTGCCAGTAGTTCGGGGATCCACACTGAAGCTTTCTTT	CASSSGIHTEAFF
NA	TRBD1	TRBJ2-7	TRBV5-1	TGCGCCAGCAGCTCGGGCACAGGGGTCTCCGACGAGCAGTACTTC	CASSSGTGVSDEQYF
once	TRBD1	TRBJ2-2	TRBV5-1	TGCGCCAGCAGCAACTTCCGGGACAGAAACACCGGGGAGCTGTTTTTT	CASSNFRDRNTGELFF
once	NA	TRBJ1-1	TRBV6-1	TGTGCCAGCAGTGAAATCACTGAAGCTTTCTTT	CASSEITEAFF
NA	TRBD1	TRBJ1-2	TRBV6-1	TGTGCCAGCAGCCGGGGACAGGAATTTTATGGCTACACCTTC	CASSRGQEFYGYTF
NA	NA	TRBJ2-7	TRBV7-8	TGTGCCAGCAGCACGACAGTAGGGTCCTCCTACGAGCAGTACTTC	CASSTTVGSSYEQYF
NA	TRBD1	TRBJ2-7	TRBV19	TGTGCCAGTAGTCATGACAGGGGAGACGAGCAGTACTTC	CASSHDRGDEQYF
medium-sized	NA	TRBJ2-4	TRBV5-6	TGTGCCAGCAGCACCCCTTCGAACATTCAGTACTTC	CASSTPSNIQYF
NA	TRBD1	TRBJ1-5	TRBV19	TGTGCCAGTAGCCGACAGGGAGGGAGCAATCAGCCCCAGCATTTT	CASSRQGGSNQPQHF
NA	TRBD1	TRBJ2-1	TRBV5-1	TGCGCCAGCAGCGCGGGACAGGGGAACTACAATGAGCAGTTCTTC	CASSAGQGNYNEQFF
NA	TRBD2	TRBJ2-1	TRBV11-1	TGTGCCAGCAGATACGGACTAGCTGGTGAGCAGTTCTTC	CASRYGLAGEQFF
once	TRBD1	TRBJ1-4	TRBV2	TGTGCCAGTCGGGGGCAGGGGGTCGGTAATGAAAAACTGTTTTTT	CASRGQGVGNEKLFF
NA	TRBD1	TRBJ1-5	TRBV2	TGTGCCAGCAGTGGGGACAGGACTCAGCCCCAGCATTTT	CASSGDRTQPQHF
NA	TRBD2	TRBJ2-1	TRBV7-8	TGTGCCAGCAGCTTATACGGACTAGCGGGAGGAAATGAGCAGTTCTTC	CASSLYGLAGGNEQFF
NA	NA	TRBJ2-5	TRBV7-3	TGTGCCAGCAGCTTTGGAGGCAGAGCCGGGGAGACCCAGTACTTC	CASSFGGRAGETQYF
once	NA	TRBJ2-6	TRBV7-9	TGTGCCAGCAGCTTAGCGCCTCTTATGAGTTACTCTGGGGCCAACGTCCTGACTTTC	CASSLAPLMSYSGANVLTF
NA	TRBD2	TRBJ2-7	TRBV29-1	TGCAGCGTGGCTAGCGGGAGTCTTAGCGAGCAGTACTTC	CSVASGSLSEQYF
few	TRBD2	TRBJ2-1	TRBV15	TGTGCCACCAGCACTCGACTAGCGGGAAACAATGAGCAGTTCTTC	CATSTRLAGNNEQFF
NA	TRBD2	TRBJ2-3	TRBV19	TGTGCCAGTAGTCCACAAGCGGGAATAACAGATACGCAGTATTTT	CASSPQAGITDTQYF
NA	TRBD2	TRBJ2-3	TRBV9	TGTGCCAGCAGCCGGGGGGGTTTTGATACGCAGTATTTT	CASSRGGFDTQYF
NA	NA	TRBJ2-2	TRBV7-8	TGTGCCAGCAGCTTAGGAAGGTCCACCGGGGAGCTGTTTTTT	CASSLGRSTGELFF
NA	NA	TRBJ1-5	TRBV6-1	TGTGCCAGCAGTGAATGGGGGGAGGCCAATCAGCCCCAGCATTTT	CASSEWGEANQPQHF
NA	NA	TRBJ2-5	TRBV5-1	TGCGCCAGCAGCCTATTAACCGGGGAGACCCAGTACTTC	CASSLLTGETQYF
NA	TRBD1	TRBJ2-5	TRBV5-1	TGCGCCAGCAGCTTGGAGGGACAGGGTGTTATACAGTACTTC	CASSLEGQGVIQYF
NA	NA	TRBJ2-7	TRBV2	TGTGCCAGCAGCGAATTCTTACCGCAGTACTTC	CASSEFLPQYF
once	NA	TRBJ2-2	TRBV19	TGTGCCAGTAGTATAGGGGGCGGGGAGCTGTTTTTT	CASSIGGGELFF
NA	TRBD1	TRBJ1-2	TRBV27	TGTGCCAGCAGTAGAGACAGGGTTGGCTACACCTTC	CASSRDRVGYTF
NA	TRBD1	TRBJ1-1	TRBV19	TGTGCCAGTAGTATGCCCCGGGACAGGGGGGCTGAAGCTTTCTTT	CASSMPRDRGAEAFF
NA	NA	TRBJ1-5	TRBV6-1	TGTGCCAGCAGTGAACGGGGGAGCAATCAGCCCCAGCATTTT	CASSERGSNQPQHF
NA	TRBD2	TRBJ2-7	TRBV6-1	TGTGCCAGCAGCCCAGGACTAGCGGGAGTGTACGAGCAGTACTTC	CASSPGLAGVYEQYF
NA	NA	TRBJ1-2	TRBV9	TGTGCCAGCTCCGGGGGGAAAAACTATGGCTACACCTTC	CASSGGKNYGYTF
NA	NA	TRBJ2-7	TRBV6-1	TGTGCCAGCAGTGAGGGGACGTTATCCTACGAGCAGTACTTC	CASSEGTLSYEQYF
NA	NA	TRBJ2-1	TRBV9	TGTGCCAGCAGCGTAGACGTGGGGGGAGAGCAGTTCTTC	CASSVDVGGEQFF
few	NA	TRBJ1-5	TRBV18	TGTGCCAGCTCACCAACAGGTCAGCCCCAGCATTTT	CASSPTGQPQHF
NA	NA	TRBJ2-5	TRBV27	TGTGCCAGCAGCGTTCGGTACACACCACAAGAGACCCAGTACTTC	CASSVRYTPQETQYF
once	TRBD2	TRBJ2-2	TRBV5-8	TGTGCCAGCAGCTGGGGGACTAGGGGTGGCACCGGGGAGCTGTTTTTT	CASSWGTRGGTGELFF
NA	NA	TRBJ1-4	TRBV19	TGTGCCAGTAGCCTAAGAGGGGAAAAACTGTTTTTT	CASSLRGEKLFF
NA	TRBD1	TRBJ1-2	TRBV27	TGTGCCAGCAGCGCCCGCAGGGGGCGAGACTACACCTTC	CASSARRGRDYTF
NA	NA	TRBJ1-5	TRBV6-5	TGTGCCAGCAGTTACTCCTTAGAACATCCCCAGCATTTT	CASSYSLEHPQHF
NA	NA	TRBJ1-1	TRBV14	TGTGCCAGCAGCCAAGTGTGGTCAGGGGTGGGGGTTAGAACGAACACTGAAGCTTTCTTT	CASSQVWSGVGVRTNTEAFF
NA	TRBD2	TRBJ2-7	TRBV6-6	TGTGCCAGCAGTTACTCTCGACTAGCGGGAGCCTACGAGCAGTACTTC	CASSYSRLAGAYEQYF
NA	NA	TRBJ2-7	TRBV30	TGTGCCTGGAGTGTAAATCGCAACTCACACTACTACGAGCAGTACTTC	CAWSVNRNSHYYEQYF
NA	NA	TRBJ2-7	TRBV10-3	TGTGCCATCCGGGAGAACGGTTACGAGCAGTACTTC	CAIRENGYEQYF
NA	NA	TRBJ2-7	TRBV5-1	TGCGCCAGCAGCTTGACGAGCGGAGGTTACGAGCAGTACTTC	CASSLTSGGYEQYF
once	NA	TRBJ1-5	TRBV2	TGTGCCAGCACTCCCAGAAGTCTGGACAGTTTCGGCAATCAGCCCCAGCATTTT	CASTPRSLDSFGNQPQHF
NA	NA	TRBJ1-4	TRBV6-6	TGTGCCAGCAGCCCAACTTTAAATGAAAAACTGTTTTTT	CASSPTLNEKLFF
few	TRBD2	TRBJ2-5	TRBV29-1	TGCAGCGTGGCGCTAGCGGGAGGCGGGACCCAGTACTTC	CSVALAGGGTQYF
once	NA	TRBJ1-2	TRBV5-1	TGCGCCAGCAGCTTAGTACCGTCGTGGGACTATGGCTACACCTTC	CASSLVPSWDYGYTF
NA	TRBD2	TRBJ2-7	TRBV6-1	TGTGCCAGCCTCAGACTAGCCCTATCGAACGAGCAGTACTTC	CASLRLALSNEQYF
NA	NA	TRBJ1-5	TRBV19	TGTGCCAGTAGGCCGAACTATAGCAATCAGCCCCAGCATTTT	CASRPNYSNQPQHF
NA	NA	TRBJ2-3	TRBV6-6	TGTGCCAGCAGCAAGGAGGGGGATACGCAGTATTTT	CASSKEGDTQYF
NA	TRBD1	TRBJ1-1	TRBV6-5	TGTGCCAGCAGTTCAGACAGGGGGGGTATATATGAAGCTTTCTTT	CASSSDRGGIYEAFF
NA	TRBD1	TRBJ2-3	TRBV10-3	TGTGCCATCAGCTTACAGGGGGTAGGAGATACGCAGTATTTT	CAISLQGVGDTQYF
NA	NA	TRBJ1-1	TRBV6-5	TGTGCCAGCAGTCATACCGCTGAAGCTTTCTTT	CASSHTAEAFF
NA	NA	TRBJ2-7	TRBV14	TGTGCCAGCAGCCCTGACAGGCTTGGGCAGTACTTC	CASSPDRLGQYF
NA	NA	TRBJ2-6	TRBV2	TGTGCCAGCATGTTGACTACGGCTGGGGCCAACGTCCTGACTTTC	CASMLTTAGANVLTF
NA	NA	TRBJ2-5	TRBV5-1	TGCGCCAGCAGCTTGGCCTTATCGGGGATTGAAGGAGAGACCCAGTACTTC	CASSLALSGIEGETQYF